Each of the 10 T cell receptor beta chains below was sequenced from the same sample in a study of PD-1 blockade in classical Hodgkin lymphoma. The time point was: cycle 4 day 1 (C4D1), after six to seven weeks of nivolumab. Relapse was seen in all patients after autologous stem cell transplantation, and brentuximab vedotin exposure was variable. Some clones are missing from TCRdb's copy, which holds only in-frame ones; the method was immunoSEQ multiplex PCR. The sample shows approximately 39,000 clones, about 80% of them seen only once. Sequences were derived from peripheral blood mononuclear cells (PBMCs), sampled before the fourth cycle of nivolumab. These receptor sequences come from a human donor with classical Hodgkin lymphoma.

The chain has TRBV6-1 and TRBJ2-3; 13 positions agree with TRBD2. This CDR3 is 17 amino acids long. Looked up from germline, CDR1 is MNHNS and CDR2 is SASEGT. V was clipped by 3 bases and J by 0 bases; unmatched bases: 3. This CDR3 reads CASSDGLAGASTDTQYF. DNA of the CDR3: TGTGCCAGCAGTGACGGACTAGCGGGGGCTAGCACAGATACGCAGTATTTT.

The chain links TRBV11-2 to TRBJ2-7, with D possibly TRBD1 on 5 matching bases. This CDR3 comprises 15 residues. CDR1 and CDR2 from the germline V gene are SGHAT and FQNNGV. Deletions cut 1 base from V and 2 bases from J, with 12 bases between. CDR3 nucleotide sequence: TGTGCCAGCAGCTTAGTAGGGGAAGGGCCCTACGAGCAGTACTTC. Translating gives CASSLVGEGPYEQYF.

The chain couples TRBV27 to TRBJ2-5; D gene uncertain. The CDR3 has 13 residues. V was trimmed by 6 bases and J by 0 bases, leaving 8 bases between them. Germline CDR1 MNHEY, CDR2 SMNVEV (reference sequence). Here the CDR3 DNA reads TGTGCCAGCAGGAGACTCAACCAAGAGACCCAGTACTTC. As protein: CASRRLNQETQYF.

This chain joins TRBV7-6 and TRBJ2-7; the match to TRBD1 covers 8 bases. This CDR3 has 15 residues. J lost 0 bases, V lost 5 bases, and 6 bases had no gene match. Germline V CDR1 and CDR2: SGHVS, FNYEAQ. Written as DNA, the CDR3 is TGTGCCAGCAGCCCCGGACAGGGTGGCTCCTACGAGCAGTACTTC. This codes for CASSPGQGGSYEQYF. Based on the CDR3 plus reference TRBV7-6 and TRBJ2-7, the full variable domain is GAGVSQSPRYKVTKRGQDVALRCDPISGHVSLYWYRQALGQGPEFLTYFNYEAQQDKSGLPNDRFSAERPEGSISTLTIQRTEQRDSAMYRCASSPGQGGSYEQYFGPGTRLTVT.

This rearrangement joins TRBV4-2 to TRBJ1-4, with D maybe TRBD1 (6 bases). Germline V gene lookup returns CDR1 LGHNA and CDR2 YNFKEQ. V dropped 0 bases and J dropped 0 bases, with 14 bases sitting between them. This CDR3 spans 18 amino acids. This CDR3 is CASSQDGRGATTNEKLFF. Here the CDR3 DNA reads TGTGCCAGCAGCCAAGATGGGAGGGGGGCAACAACTAATGAAAAACTGTTTTTT.

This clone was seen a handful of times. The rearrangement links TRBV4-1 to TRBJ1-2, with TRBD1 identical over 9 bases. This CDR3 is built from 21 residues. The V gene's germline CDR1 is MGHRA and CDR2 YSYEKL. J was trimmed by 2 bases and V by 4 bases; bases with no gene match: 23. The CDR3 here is CASSPTLVRTRGDRVNYGYTF. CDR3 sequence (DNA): TGCGCCAGCAGCCCCACTCTGGTTCGGACCAGGGGGGACAGGGTGAACTATGGCTACACCTTC.

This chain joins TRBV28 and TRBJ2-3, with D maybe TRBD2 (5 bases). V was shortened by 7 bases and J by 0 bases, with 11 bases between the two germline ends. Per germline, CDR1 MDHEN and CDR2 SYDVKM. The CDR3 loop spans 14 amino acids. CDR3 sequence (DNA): TGTGCCAGCAAGTCCGGGATGAGCACAGATACGCAGTATTTT. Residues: CASKSGMSTDTQYF.

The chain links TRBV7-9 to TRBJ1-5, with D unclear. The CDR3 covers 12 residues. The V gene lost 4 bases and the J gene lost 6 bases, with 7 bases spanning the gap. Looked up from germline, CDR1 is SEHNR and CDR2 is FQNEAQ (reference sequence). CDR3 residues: CASSSVGQPQHF. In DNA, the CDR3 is TGTGCCAGCAGCTCGGTGGGTCAGCCCCAGCATTTT. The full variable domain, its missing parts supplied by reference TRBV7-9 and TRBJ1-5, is DTGVSQNPRHKITKRGQNVTFRCDPISEHNRLYWYRQTLGQGPEFLTYFQNEAQLEKSRLLSDRFSAERPKGSFSTLEIQRTEQGDSAMYLCASSSVGQPQHFGDGTRLSIL.

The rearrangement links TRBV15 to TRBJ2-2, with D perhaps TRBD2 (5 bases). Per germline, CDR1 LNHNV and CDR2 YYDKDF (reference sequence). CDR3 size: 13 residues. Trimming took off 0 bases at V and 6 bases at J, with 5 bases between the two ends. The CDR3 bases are TGTGCCACCAGCAGAGAGAGGGCCGGGGAGCTGTTTTTT. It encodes CATSRERAGELFF.

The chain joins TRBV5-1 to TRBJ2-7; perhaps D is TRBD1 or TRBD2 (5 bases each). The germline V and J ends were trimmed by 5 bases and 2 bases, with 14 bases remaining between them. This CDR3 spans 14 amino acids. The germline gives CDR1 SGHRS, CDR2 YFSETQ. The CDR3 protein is CASSWGRGPYEQYF. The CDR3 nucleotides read TGCGCCAGCAGTTGGGGCCGGGGCCCCTACGAGCAGTACTTC. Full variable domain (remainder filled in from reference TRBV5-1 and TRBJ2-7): KAGVTQTPRYLIKTRGQQVTLSCSPISGHRSVSWYQQTPGQGLQFLFEYFSETQRNKGNFPGRFSGRQFSNSRSEMNVSTLELGDSALYLCASSWGRGPYEQYFGPGTRLTVT.